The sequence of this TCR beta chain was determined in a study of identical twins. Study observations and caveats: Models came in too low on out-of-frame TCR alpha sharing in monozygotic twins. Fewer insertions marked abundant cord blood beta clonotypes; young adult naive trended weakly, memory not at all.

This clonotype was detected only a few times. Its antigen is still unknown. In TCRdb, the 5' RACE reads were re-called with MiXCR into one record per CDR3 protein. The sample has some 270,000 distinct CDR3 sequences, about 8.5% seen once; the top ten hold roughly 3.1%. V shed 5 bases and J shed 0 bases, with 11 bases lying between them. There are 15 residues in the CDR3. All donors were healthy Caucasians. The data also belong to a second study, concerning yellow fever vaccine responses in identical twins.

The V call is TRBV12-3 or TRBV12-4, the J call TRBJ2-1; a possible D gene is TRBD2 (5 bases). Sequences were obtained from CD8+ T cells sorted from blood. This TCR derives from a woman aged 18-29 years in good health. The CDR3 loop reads CASSPPGSSYNEQFF. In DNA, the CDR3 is TGTGCCAGCAGTCCGCCGGGGAGCTCCTACAATGAGCAGTTCTTC.